The 22 T cell receptor beta chains below were found in one sample sequenced in a study of blood T cells in healthy people across ages. The authors ran a second PCR of 7 to 11 cycles using a sample-barcoded 5' primer and a J-beta primer mix. TCRdb called the 5' RACE reads again in MiXCR, with one record for every CDR3 protein. The sample holds under 2,000,000 distinct CDR3 sequences, around half seen once. The specimen was blood. The receptors were gathered from a woman in her thirties or forties in good health.

Worth noting for this clonotype: The junction departs from germline at one end; a sequencing error may be responsible. The rearrangement links TRBV28 to TRBJ2-5; D perhaps matches TRBD2 (5 bases). From germline, CDR1 is MDHEN and CDR2 SYDVKM. The CDR3 loop spans 14 amino acids. In nucleotides, the CDR3 is TGTGCCAGCAGTTCTTCCGGGATTCAAACGACCCGGTACTTC. This translates into CASSSSGIQTTRYF.

The J gene is TRBJ2-5, the V gene TRBV11-2; D is unclear. Germline CDR1 and CDR2: SGHAT and FQNNGV. Deletions cut 5 bases from V and 2 bases from J, with 15 bases between. The CDR3 consists of 15 residues. As DNA, the CDR3 is TGTGCCAGCAGCCTCCTGTATTCGGCACAAGAGACCCAGTACTTC. This encodes CASSLLYSAQETQYF.

This clonotype occurred once. This chain joins TRBV25-1 and TRBJ2-3, with 8 bases lining up with TRBD2. The J segment lost 4 bases and the V segment lost 5 bases, leaving 5 bases of the junction unmatched. This CDR3 contains 14 residues. Per germline, CDR1 MGHDK and CDR2 SYGVNS. The CDR3 coding sequence is TGTGCCAGCAGTATCGGGGGGGCATCAGATACGCAGTATTTT. Protein product: CASSIGGASDTQYF.

The chain couples TRBV25-1 to TRBJ1-1, with D maybe TRBD1 (5 bases). Trimming shortened V by 4 bases and J by 10 bases, and 13 bases separated the two germline ends. The CDR3 has 12 residues. Germline CDR1 MGHDK, CDR2 SYGVNS. The CDR3 DNA sequence: TGTGCCAGCAGTGGCAGGTTGGGGGGAGCTTTCTTT. This sequence encodes CASSGRLGGAFF. The full variable domain, completed using reference TRBV25-1 and TRBJ1-1, is EADIYQTPRYLVIGTGKKITLECSQTMGHDKMYWYQQDPGMELHLIHYSYGVNSTEKGDLSSESTVSRIRTEHFPLTLESARPSHTSQYLCASSGRLGGAFFGQGTRLTVV.

This clonotype was counted between two and nine times. This rearrangement joins TRBV10-1 to TRBJ2-5; the match to TRBD2 covers 7 bases. This CDR3 spans 14 amino acids. The trim removed 3 bases at V and 1 base at J, leaving 2 bases unmatched. Germline CDR1 reads WNHNN; CDR2 reads SYGVQD (reference sequence). CDR3 bases: TGCGCCAGCAGTGAACCTAGCGGCCAAGAGACCCAGTACTTC. Its translation is CASSEPSGQETQYF.

This clonotype was seen just once. This chain joins TRBV20-1 and TRBJ1-1; D unresolved. This CDR3 is built from 11 residues. Germline V gene sequence: CDR1 DFQATT, CDR2 SNEGSKA (reference sequence). CDR3 sequence reads: CREDTNTEAFF. The CDR3 nucleotides are TGCAGGGAGGATACGAACACTGAAGCTTTCTTT.

This chain uses TRBV4-3 with TRBJ1-2; D is undetermined. Germline-derived CDR1 and CDR2 are LGHNA and YSLEER. The CDR3 consists of 17 residues. The V and J ends lost 0 bases and 7 bases respectively, with 21 bases between them. The DNA for the CDR3 is TGCGCCAGCAGCCAAGACCCGGGAACGGGAACTAGCTCTGGCTACACCTTC. Translation: CASSQDPGTGTSSGYTF.

This chain joins TRBV11-2 and TRBJ2-7; D gene ambiguous. V was cut by 5 bases and J by 3 bases, with 11 bases left in between. The CDR3 extends over 13 amino acids. Germline V lookup: CDR1 SGHAT, CDR2 FQNNGV. CDR3 DNA: TGTGCCAGCAGCCAAATTAAGCTCTACGAGCAGTACTTC. Its translation is CASSQIKLYEQYF.

This clonotype was observed a few times. The J gene is TRBJ2-5, the V gene TRBV7-9, with TRBD1 matching over 8 bases. This CDR3 spans 16 amino acids. After removal of 2 bases from V and 5 bases from J, the junction contained 10 bases not matched to a gene. Looked up from germline, CDR1 is SEHNR and CDR2 is FQNEAQ (reference sequence). The CDR3 sequence is CASSLTAAGGSETQYF. The CDR3 region has the DNA TGTGCCAGCAGCTTAACCGCGGCAGGGGGCTCGGAGACCCAGTACTTC.

The J gene is TRBJ2-5, the V gene TRBV6-6, with TRBD2 matching 9 bases. From germline, CDR1 is MNHNY and CDR2 SVGAGI (reference sequence). Germline trimming cut 4 bases from V and 11 bases from J; bases unmatched to any gene: 17. This CDR3 is 16 amino acids long. The CDR3 is CASSLDSGGLYNEQYF. In nucleotides, the CDR3 is TGTGCCAGCAGTTTAGATAGCGGGGGACTTTACAATGAGCAGTACTTC.

This clonotype was observed a handful of times. The V gene is TRBV7-9, the J gene TRBJ2-1; 10 nucleotides match TRBD1. V trimming: 5 bases; J trimming: 8 bases; junction bases outside the gene matches: 9. This CDR3 has 15 residues. Germline values: CDR1 SEHNR, CDR2 FQNEAQ (reference sequence). CDR3 bases: TGTGCCAGCAGCGCAGCCGGGACAGGGGCCTATGAGCAGTTCTTC. Translation gives CASSAAGTGAYEQFF.

The rearrangement uses TRBV28 and TRBJ2-1; D possibly corresponds to TRBD1 (5 bases). Trimming stripped 7 bases from V and 10 bases from J, with 14 bases between. Germline V gene lookup returns CDR1 MDHEN and CDR2 SYDVKM. This CDR3 spans 12 amino acids. The DNA for the CDR3 is TGTGCCAGCACCTTCGTAGGGGTCGAGCAGTTCTTC. This codes for CASTFVGVEQFF.

There are a few counts of this clonotype. The V and J genes are TRBV5-1 and TRBJ2-6; TRBD1 agrees at 8 bases. V gave up 2 bases and J gave up 0 bases; unmatched junction bases: 16. This CDR3 has 21 amino acids. The V gene's germline CDR1 is SGHRS and CDR2 YFSETQ. CDR3: CASSFGTGLSIARSGANVLTF. DNA for the CDR3: TGCGCCAGCAGCTTCGGGACAGGACTATCTATCGCTCGCTCTGGGGCCAACGTCCTGACTTTC.

The V gene is TRBV4-1, the J gene TRBJ1-1; 8 bases match TRBD1. Trimming removed 7 bases from V and 1 base from J; junction bases left unmatched: 5. The germline V gene encodes CDR1 MGHRA and CDR2 YSYEKL. The CDR3 length is 14 residues. The CDR3 loop reads CASTHDRGNTEAFF. The CDR3 nucleotides read TGCGCCAGCACCCATGACAGGGGGAACACTGAAGCTTTCTTT.

The chain carries TRBV20-1 and TRBJ2-2; D is undetermined. V lost 3 bases to trimming and J lost 6 bases, with 8 bases between them. The CDR3 runs 12 residues. Looked up from germline, CDR1 is DFQATT and CDR2 is SNEGSKA (reference sequence). The CDR3 spells CSASSVSGELFF. In DNA form, the CDR3 reads TGCAGTGCTAGTTCTGTCTCCGGGGAGCTGTTTTTT.

The V gene is TRBV5-1, the J gene TRBJ2-1, with TRBD1 matching 10 bases. The V gene's germline CDR1 is SGHRS and CDR2 YFSETQ. There are 16 residues in the CDR3. V shed 2 bases and J 5 bases; nucleotides not matched to a gene: 7. Here the CDR3 reads CASSFGDRGRDNEQFF. CDR3 nucleotide sequence: TGCGCCAGCAGCTTCGGGGACAGGGGTAGGGACAATGAGCAGTTCTTC.

In regard to this clonotype: The junction differs from germline at one of its ends, possibly a read error. This chain joins TRBV11-2 and TRBJ1-6; D remains ambiguous. The CDR3 contains 14 residues. Germline CDR1 and CDR2: SGHAT and FQNNGV. The CDR3 DNA is TGCGCCAGCAGCTTAGATTTCAATCGGCCACCCCTCCACTTT. This sequence encodes CASSLDFNRPPLHF.

The V gene is TRBV27, the J gene TRBJ2-3; the match to TRBD2 covers 12 bases. This CDR3 has 19 amino acids. V shed 3 bases, J shed 0 bases, and the junction held 10 bases outside the gene matches. The germline CDR1 and CDR2 sequences are MNHEY and SMNVEV (reference sequence). The CDR3 DNA reads TGTGCCAGCAGTTTCCGTCTAGCGGGGGGGACTTCTAGCACAGATACGCAGTATTTT. This sequence encodes CASSFRLAGGTSSTDTQYF.

The chain joins TRBV11-2 to TRBJ2-5, with D perhaps matching TRBD1 (6 bases). The CDR3 extends over 16 amino acids. Germline V gene sequence: CDR1 SGHAT, CDR2 FQNNGV. V lost 0 bases, J lost 5 bases, and 16 bases lay in between. CDR3 sequence reads: CASSLEGASRGETQYF. In DNA form, the CDR3 reads TGTGCCAGCAGCTTAGAAGGGGCCTCAAGGGGGGAGACCCAGTACTTC.

This clonotype has more than one count but fewer than ten. The rearrangement uses TRBV12-3 or TRBV12-4 and TRBJ2-3; D is unresolved. The V and J ends lost 6 bases and 6 bases respectively, with 10 bases between them. The CDR3 consists of 12 residues. CDR3 amino acids: CASRPSVDTQYF. CDR3 coding DNA: TGTGCCAGCAGACCGAGTGTTGATACGCAGTATTTT.

V gene TRBV12-3 or TRBV12-4 combines with J gene TRBJ2-3, with 8 nucleotides matching TRBD2. CDR3 size: 15 residues. Trimming took 4 bases from V and 5 from J; bases not matched to a gene: 8. CDR3 region: CASSCGGGQGDTQYF. The CDR3 region has the DNA TGTGCCAGCAGTTGTGGCGGGGGGCAGGGAGATACGCAGTATTTT.

This clonotype was counted a few times. This chain connects TRBV12-3 or TRBV12-4 to TRBJ2-1, with TRBD2 matching over 13 bases. The CDR3 loop spans 16 amino acids. The V gene end was trimmed by 1 base and the J gene end by 12 bases; junction bases not matched to a gene: 9. CDR3 DNA sequence: TGTGCCAGCAGTTTAGGGACTAGCGGGGGAAGAGGGGGGCAGTTCTTC. This encodes CASSLGTSGGRGGQFF.